This record concerns one T cell receptor beta chain sequence. The data derive from a study of control samples from healthy donors and cancer patients. Sequencing was performed with immunoSEQ multiplex PCR; in TCRdb, only in-frame clones are kept and a portion is missing. The table includes 190,000 or so clones, approximately 92% detected once. Losses at the gene ends were 4 bases for V and 5 bases for J; bases not matched to a gene: 6. From germline, CDR1 is SGHRS and CDR2 YFSETQ. The CDR3 covers 15 residues. Sequenced input: blood. The chain uses TRBV5-1 and TRBJ1-6; TRBD1 agrees at 7 bases. The source of this sequence is a man younger than 30 in good health. The CDR3 loop is CASSPGDSNNSPLHF. The CDR3 DNA reads as TGCGCCAGCAGCCCGGGGGACAGTAATAATTCACCCCTCCACTTT.